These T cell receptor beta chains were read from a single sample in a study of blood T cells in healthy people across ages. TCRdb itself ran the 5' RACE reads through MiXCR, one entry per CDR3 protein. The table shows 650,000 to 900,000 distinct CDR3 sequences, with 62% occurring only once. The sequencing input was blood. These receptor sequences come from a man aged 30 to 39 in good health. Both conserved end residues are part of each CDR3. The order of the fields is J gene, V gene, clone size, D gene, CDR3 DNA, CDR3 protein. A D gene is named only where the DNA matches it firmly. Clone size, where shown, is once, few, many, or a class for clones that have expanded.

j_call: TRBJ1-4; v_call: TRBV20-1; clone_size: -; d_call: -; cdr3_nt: TGCAGTGCCACACGGGGGGATTCGACTGATGAAAAACTGTTTTTT; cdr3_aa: CSATRGDSTDEKLFF
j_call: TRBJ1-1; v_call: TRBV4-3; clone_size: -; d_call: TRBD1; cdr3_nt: TGCGCCAGCAGCCAGGGAACAGGGGACGGGGAAGCTTTCTTT; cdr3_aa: CASSQGTGDGEAFF
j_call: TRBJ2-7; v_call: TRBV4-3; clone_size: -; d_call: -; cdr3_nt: TGCGCCAGCAGCCAAAACGCAGGACACTACGAGCAGTACTTC; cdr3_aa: CASSQNAGHYEQYF
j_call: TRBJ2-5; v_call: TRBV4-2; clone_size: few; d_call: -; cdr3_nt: TGTGCCAGCAGCCAAGAGAGGCGGTCCTATTCGGCCCAGTACTTC; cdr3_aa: CASSQERRSYSAQYF
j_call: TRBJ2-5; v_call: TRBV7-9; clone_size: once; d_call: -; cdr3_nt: TGTGCCAGCAGCTTATCCGCGGCCCTCCAAGAGACCCAGTACTTC; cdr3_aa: CASSLSAALQETQYF
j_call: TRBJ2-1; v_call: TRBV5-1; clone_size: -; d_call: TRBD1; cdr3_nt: TGCGCCAGCAGCACGGACGGGACAGCGACCTACAATGAGCAGTTCTTC; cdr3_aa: CASSTDGTATYNEQFF
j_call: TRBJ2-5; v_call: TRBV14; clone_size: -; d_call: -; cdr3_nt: TGTGCCAGCAGCCCTATTCAACCGGGAGAAGAGACCCAGTACTTC; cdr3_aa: CASSPIQPGEETQYF
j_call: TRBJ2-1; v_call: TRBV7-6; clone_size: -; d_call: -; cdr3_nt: TGTGCCAGCAGCTTAGTAGTAGGAGGGGACGCCTCCTACAATGAGCAGTTCTTC; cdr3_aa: CASSLVVGGDASYNEQFF
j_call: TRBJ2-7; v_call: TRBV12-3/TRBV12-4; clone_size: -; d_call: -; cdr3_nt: TGTGCCAGCAGTACCGGACTATTGAGTACCCAGTACTTC; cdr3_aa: CASSTGLLSTQYF
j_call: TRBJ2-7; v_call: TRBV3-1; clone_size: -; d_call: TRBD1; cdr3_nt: TGTGCCAGCAGCCAAGCCGGGACAGAGTCCTACGAGCAGTACTTC; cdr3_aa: CASSQAGTESYEQYF
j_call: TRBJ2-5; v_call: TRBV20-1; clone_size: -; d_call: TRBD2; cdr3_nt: TGCAGTGCCCGGACTAGCGGGGGGCTTAGGACCCAGTACTTC; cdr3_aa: CSARTSGGLRTQYF
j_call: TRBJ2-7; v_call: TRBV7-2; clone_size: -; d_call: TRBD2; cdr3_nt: TGTGCCAGCAGCCCCAGTAGCGGGGGCCGGGAGCAGTACTTC; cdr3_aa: CASSPSSGGREQYF
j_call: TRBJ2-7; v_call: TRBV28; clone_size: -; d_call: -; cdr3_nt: TGTGCCAGCAGCCTCCCAGGGGTGAACTACGAGCAGTACTTC; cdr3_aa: CASSLPGVNYEQYF
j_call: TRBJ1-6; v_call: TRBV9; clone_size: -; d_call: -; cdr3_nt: TGTGCCAGCAGCGTAGTACCGAATCTGGATTCACCCCTCCACTTT; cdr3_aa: CASSVVPNLDSPLHF
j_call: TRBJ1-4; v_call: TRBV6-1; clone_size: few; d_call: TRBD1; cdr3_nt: TGTGCCAGCAGTGCCGCCGGGACAGGGATTGATGAAAAACTGTTTTTT; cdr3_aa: CASSAAGTGIDEKLFF
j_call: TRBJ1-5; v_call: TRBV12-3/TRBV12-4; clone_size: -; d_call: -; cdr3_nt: TGTGCCAGCAGCTTCTCAGACGGCAGCAATCAGCCCCAGCATTTT; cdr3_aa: CASSFSDGSNQPQHF
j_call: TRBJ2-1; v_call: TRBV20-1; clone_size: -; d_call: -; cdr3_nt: TGCAGTGCTAGAGACGCCTGGCGGAATGAGCAGTTCTTC; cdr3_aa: CSARDAWRNEQFF
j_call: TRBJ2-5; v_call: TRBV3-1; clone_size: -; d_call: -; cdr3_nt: TGTGCCAGCAGCCAAGATGGGAAAGTCGGTCAAGAGACCCAGTACTTC; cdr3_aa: CASSQDGKVGQETQYF
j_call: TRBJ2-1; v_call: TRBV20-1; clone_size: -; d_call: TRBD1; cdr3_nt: TGCAGTGCTAGGGGGGACAGCACCTACAATGAGCAGTTCTTC; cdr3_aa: CSARGDSTYNEQFF
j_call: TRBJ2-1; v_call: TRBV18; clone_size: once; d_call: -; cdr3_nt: TGTGCCAGCGCCAAGGCCAACAATGAGCAGTTCTTC; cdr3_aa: CASAKANNEQFF
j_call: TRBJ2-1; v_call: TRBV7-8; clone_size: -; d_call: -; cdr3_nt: TGTGCCAGCAGCTTAGCTCTAGCGATCCCCTACAATGAGCAGTTCTTC; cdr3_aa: CASSLALAIPYNEQFF
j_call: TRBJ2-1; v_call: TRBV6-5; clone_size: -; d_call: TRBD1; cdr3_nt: TGTGCCAGCAGTTACACGACAGGGAGTGAGCAGTTCTTC; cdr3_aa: CASSYTTGSEQFF
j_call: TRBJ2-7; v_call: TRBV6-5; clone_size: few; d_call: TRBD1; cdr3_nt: TGTGCCAGCAGTTATTCCCACAGGGGGCTGGGCGAGCAGTACTTC; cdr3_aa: CASSYSHRGLGEQYF
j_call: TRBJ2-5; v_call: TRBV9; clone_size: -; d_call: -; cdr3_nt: TGTGCCAGCAGCGTGGGGGGGGGGACAGTTTACAATGAGCAGTACTTC; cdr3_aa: CASSVGGGTVYNEQYF